This T cell receptor (beta chain) appears in the sequencing data of a study of TIL therapy for anti-PD-1-resistant metastatic lung cancer. The immunoSEQ assay was v3. TCRdb's table, derived via immunoSEQ multiplex PCR, lists solely in-frame clones and lacks some. Among tens of thousands of clones, approximately 83% were seen once, and the ten largest hold more than 4.5%. With V trimmed by 4 bases and J by 2 bases, 18 bases remained unmatched. Germline loops: CDR1 LNHDA, CDR2 SQIVND (reference sequence). This CDR3 contains 20 residues. Time point indicated: pre-treatment sample, taken before nivolumab and TIL therapy.

The sequence was collected from a person aged 25-79 years with non-small cell lung cancer. The V call is TRBV19, the J call TRBJ2-3; the match to TRBD1 covers 10 bases. The specimen comprised blood, sampled at baseline. The CDR3 loop is CASSTLGTGVGPGATDTQYF. The CDR3 DNA sequence: TGTGCCAGTAGTACACTGGGGACAGGGGTCGGGCCCGGCGCCACAGATACGCAGTATTTT.